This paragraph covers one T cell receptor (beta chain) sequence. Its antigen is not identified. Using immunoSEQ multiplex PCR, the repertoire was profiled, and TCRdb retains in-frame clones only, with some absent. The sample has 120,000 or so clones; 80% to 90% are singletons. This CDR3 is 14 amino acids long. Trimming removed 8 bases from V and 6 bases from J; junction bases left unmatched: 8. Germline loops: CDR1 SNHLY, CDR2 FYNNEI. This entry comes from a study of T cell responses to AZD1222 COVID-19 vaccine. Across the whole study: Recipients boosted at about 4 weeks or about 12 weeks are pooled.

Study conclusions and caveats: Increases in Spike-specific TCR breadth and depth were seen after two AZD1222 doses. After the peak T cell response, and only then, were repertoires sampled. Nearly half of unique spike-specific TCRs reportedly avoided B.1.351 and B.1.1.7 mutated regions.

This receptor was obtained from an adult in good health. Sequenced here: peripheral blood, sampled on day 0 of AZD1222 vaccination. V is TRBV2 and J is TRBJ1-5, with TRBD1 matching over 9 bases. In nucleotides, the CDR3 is TGTGCCAGCCGGGACAGGGTCTCGGGTCAGCCCCAGCATTTT. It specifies CASRDRVSGQPQHF.